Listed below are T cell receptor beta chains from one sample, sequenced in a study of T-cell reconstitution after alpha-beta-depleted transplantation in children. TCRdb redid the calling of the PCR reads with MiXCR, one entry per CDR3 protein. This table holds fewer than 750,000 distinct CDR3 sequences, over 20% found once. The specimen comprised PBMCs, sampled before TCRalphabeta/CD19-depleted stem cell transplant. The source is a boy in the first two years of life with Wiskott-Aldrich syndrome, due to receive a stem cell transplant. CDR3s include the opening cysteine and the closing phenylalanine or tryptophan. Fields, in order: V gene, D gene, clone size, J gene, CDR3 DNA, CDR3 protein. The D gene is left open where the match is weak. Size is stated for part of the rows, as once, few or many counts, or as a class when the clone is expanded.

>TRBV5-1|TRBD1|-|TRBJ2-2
TGCGCCAGCAGCCCAGACAGGGAGAACGGGGAGCTGTTTTTT
CASSPDRENGELFF
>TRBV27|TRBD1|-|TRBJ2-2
TGTGCCAGCAGGATCCTCGGGACAGCGAACACCGGGGAGCTGTTTTTT
CASRILGTANTGELFF
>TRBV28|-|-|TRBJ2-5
TGTGCCAGCAGTTTTCTACAGGCCCAAGAGACCCAGTACTTC
CASSFLQAQETQYF
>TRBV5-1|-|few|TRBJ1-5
TGCGCCAGCAGCTTGGGGACAGCCAAAGACAATCAGCCCCAGCATTTT
CASSLGTAKDNQPQHF
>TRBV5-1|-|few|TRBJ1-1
TGCGCCAGCAGCTTGGCCGGCAGGGAGGACACTGAAGCTTTCTTT
CASSLAGREDTEAFF
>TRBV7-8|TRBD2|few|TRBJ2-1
TGTGCCAGCAGCTTAACTAGCGGGATATATGAGCAGTTCTTC
CASSLTSGIYEQFF
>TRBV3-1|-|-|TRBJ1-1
TGTGCCAGCAGTCTTACAACAGGTGGGGACACTGAAGCTTTCTTT
CASSLTTGGDTEAFF
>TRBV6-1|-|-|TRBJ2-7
TGTGCCAGCAGTGAAGTAGGGAGGAGCTCCTACGAGCAGTACTTC
CASSEVGRSSYEQYF
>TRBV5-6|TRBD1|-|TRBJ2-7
TGTGCCAGCAGCCCCTCAGGACAGGGGCGAAGGGAGCAGTACTTC
CASSPSGQGRREQYF
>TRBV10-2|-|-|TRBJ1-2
TGCGCCAGCGCCGACCCCGGGGGACAACTATTTGGCTACACCTTC
CASADPGGQLFGYTF
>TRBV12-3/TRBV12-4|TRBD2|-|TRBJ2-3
TGTGCCAGCAGTTGGACTAGCGGGACCCTCACAGATACGCAGTATTTT
CASSWTSGTLTDTQYF
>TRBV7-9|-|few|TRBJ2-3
TGTGCCAGCAGCATGGGGGGACGGGGGACCGCAGATACGCAGTATTTT
CASSMGGRGTADTQYF
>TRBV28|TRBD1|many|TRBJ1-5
TGTGCCAGCCAGGGGGGGGCCGGGGGTCAGCCCCAGCATTTT
CASQGGAGGQPQHF
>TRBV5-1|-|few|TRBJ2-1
TGCGCCATCACGATCCGGAGGAATCAATACAGTGAGCAGTTCTTC
CAITIRRNQYSEQFF
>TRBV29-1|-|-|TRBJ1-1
TGCAGCGTTATGGGGGGTGCCAAGAACACTGAAGCTTTCTTT
CSVMGGAKNTEAFF
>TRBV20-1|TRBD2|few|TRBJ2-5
TGCAGTGCTCCGCCCTTCACTAGCGGCCAAGAGACCCAGTACTTC
CSAPPFTSGQETQYF
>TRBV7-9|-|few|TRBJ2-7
TGTGCCAGCAGCTTAGGGTTCGGGGGCGCAAGATACGAGCAGTACTTC
CASSLGFGGARYEQYF
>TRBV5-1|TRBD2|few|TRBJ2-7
TGCGCCAGCAGCTTGGACGAAGCGGGAGGGTCCGAGCAGTACTTC
CASSLDEAGGSEQYF
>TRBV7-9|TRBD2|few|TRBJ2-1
TGTGCCAGCAATATCCTGGGTCCGGGACTACCTTACAATGAGCAGTTCTTC
CASNILGPGLPYNEQFF
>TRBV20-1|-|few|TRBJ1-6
TGCAGTGCTAGAGCACACCAGGGTTTCTATTCACCCCTCCACTTT
CSARAHQGFYSPLHF
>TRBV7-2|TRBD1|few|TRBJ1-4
TGTGCCAGCAGCTGGACAGGGCGCAATGAAAAACTGTTTTTT
CASSWTGRNEKLFF
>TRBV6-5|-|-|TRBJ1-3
TGTGCCAGCAGTTACAGTCCTGGAAACACCATATATTTT
CASSYSPGNTIYF
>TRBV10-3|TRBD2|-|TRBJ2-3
TGTGCCATCAGTGCCTCTAGCGGGACAGATACGCAGTATTTT
CAISASSGTDTQYF